This TCR beta chain was observed in a study of beta chain features in type 1 diabetes. Study details: No patient-donor differences in age, gender, total cells or subset yield. Overall study results and limits: VDJ junctions from type 1 diabetes patients carried fewer insertions and larger deletions. Among all four CD4+ subsets, Type 1 diabetes patients had TCRB CDR3s that were moderately but significantly shorter.

Trimming took 5 bases from V and 2 from J, leaving 13 bases between them. The V gene's germline CDR1 is SGHRS and CDR2 YFSETQ. The CDR3 has 14 residues. As regards this clone: Its antigen is not identified.

The entirety of the isolated RNA underwent reverse transcription, so expressed TCRB transcripts were sequenced. Profiled with immunoSEQ multiplex PCR; TCRdb holds only in-frame clones, not every one. This table holds around 280,000 clones, over 14% found once. This sequence joins TRBV5-1 and TRBJ1-2; D gene uncertain. The sample was naive CD4+ T cells from blood. The receptor was derived from a man younger than 30 with type 1 diabetes. This CDR3 reads CASSRMTQNYGYTF. Here the CDR3 DNA reads TGCGCCAGCAGTCGTATGACACAGAACTATGGCTACACCTTC. Full variable domain (remainder filled in from reference TRBV5-1 and TRBJ1-2): KAGVTQTPRYLIKTRGQQVTLSCSPISGHRSVSWYQQTPGQGLQFLFEYFSETQRNKGNFPGRFSGRQFSNSRSEMNVSTLELGDSALYLCASSRMTQNYGYTFGSGTRLTVV.